A single sample gave rise to the 4 T cell receptor beta chains below, sequenced in a study of shared clonotypes between healthy human individuals. The table came from immunoSEQ multiplex PCR; TCRdb's copy has only in-frame clones and leaves some out. The top ten clones hold around 0.38% of a sample with fewer than 3 million clones, around 92% of them seen once. The sequenced sample was naive CD4+ T cells from PBMCs. Regarding subset: CD45RA+ positively selected. These receptors were taken from a man between 18 and 35 years old in good health. Some clones in this sample may be carry-over from other donors' samples.

The chain recombines TRBV18 with TRBJ2-7; 8 nucleotides align to TRBD1. The CDR3 covers 15 residues. Per the germline V gene, CDR1 is KGHSH and CDR2 is LQKENI. Unmatched junction bases numbered 5, after V lost 2 bases and J lost 2 bases. The CDR3 sequence is CASSPTGGTTYEQYF. Here the CDR3 DNA reads TGTGCCAGCTCACCAACAGGGGGAACAACCTACGAGCAGTACTTC.

V and J are TRBV29-1 and TRBJ1-2, with D unresolved. The CDR3 is 11 residues long. Trimming took off 4 bases at V and 2 bases at J, with 5 bases between the two ends. CDR1 SQVTM and CDR2 ANQGSEA come from the germline V gene. The CDR3 sequence: CSVASNYGYTF. Written as DNA, the CDR3 is TGCAGCGTTGCCAGCAACTATGGCTACACCTTC.

This chain connects TRBV6-6 to TRBJ1-4, with TRBD1 identical over 9 bases. Germline values: CDR1 MNHNY, CDR2 SVGAGI (reference sequence). The CDR3 has 16 residues. The V segment lost 7 bases and the J segment 2 bases; nucleotides outside the gene matches: 8. The CDR3 DNA is TGTGCCAGCAAAAAGGGACAGGGAAGGACTAATGAAAAACTGTTTTTT. Its protein is CASKKGQGRTNEKLFF.

This clone was recorded a few times. In nucleotides, the CDR3 is TGTGCCAGCTCACAAGCGGGAGTGGACGAGCAGTACTTC. Protein product: CASSQAGVDEQYF. The chain links TRBV18 to TRBJ2-7; 8 bases match TRBD2. V lost 4 bases to trimming and J lost 5 bases; unmatched junction nucleotides: 4. Germline CDR1 reads KGHSH; CDR2 reads LQKENI. The length of the CDR3 is 13 residues.